This TCR beta chain is from a study of spatial heterogeneity in lung cancer. Time point defined: sample taken at primary tumor resection. Material for sequencing was whole RNA from tumor, nontumor lung or frozen PBMC, left unsorted. This clonotype was seen ten or more times. Its antigen remains unknown. Trimming took 9 bases from V and 9 from J; bases not matched to a gene: 6. CDR1 is KGHDR, CDR2 SFDVKD, per germline. CDR3 length: 13 amino acids. TCRdb independently ran MiXCR on the 5' RACE reads; one entry per CDR3 protein. Of about 18,000 distinct CDR3 sequences listed, more than 6.5% are singletons. Overall study results and limits: How many expanded intratumoral alpha and beta TCRs were present tracked the tumor mutation count, which was a count of nonsynonymous mutations.

The clonotype was recovered from a male donor with early-stage non-small cell lung cancer. The rearrangement links TRBV24-1 to TRBJ2-1; 11 nucleotides line up with TRBD1. The material sequenced was lung tumor tissue, taken at surgery. In nucleotides, the CDR3 is TGTGCCACCGCCGGACAGGGGGCTGTTGAGCAGTTCTTC. This encodes CATAGQGAVEQFF.